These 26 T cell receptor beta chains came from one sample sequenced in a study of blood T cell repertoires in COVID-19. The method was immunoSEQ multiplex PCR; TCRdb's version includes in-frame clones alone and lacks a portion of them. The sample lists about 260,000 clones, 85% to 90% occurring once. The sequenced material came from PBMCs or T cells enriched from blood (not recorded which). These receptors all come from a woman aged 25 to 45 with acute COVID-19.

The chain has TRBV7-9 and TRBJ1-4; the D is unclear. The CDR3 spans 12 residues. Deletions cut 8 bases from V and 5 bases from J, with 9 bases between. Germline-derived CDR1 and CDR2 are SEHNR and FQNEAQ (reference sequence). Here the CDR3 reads CASGQANEKLFF. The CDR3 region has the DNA TGTGCCAGCGGGCAAGCAAATGAAAAACTGTTTTTT.

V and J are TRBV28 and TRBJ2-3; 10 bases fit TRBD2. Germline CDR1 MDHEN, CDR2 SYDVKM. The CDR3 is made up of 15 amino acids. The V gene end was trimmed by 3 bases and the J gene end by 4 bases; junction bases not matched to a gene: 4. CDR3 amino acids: CASSFGLAGADTQYF. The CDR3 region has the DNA TGTGCCAGCAGTTTTGGTCTAGCGGGAGCAGATACGCAGTATTTT.

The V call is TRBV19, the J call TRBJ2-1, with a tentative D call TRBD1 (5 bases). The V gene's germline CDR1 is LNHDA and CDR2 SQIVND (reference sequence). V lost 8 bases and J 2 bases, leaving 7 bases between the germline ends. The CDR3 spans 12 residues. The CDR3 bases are TGTGCCAGTCAGACAGCCTACAATGAGCAGTTCTTC. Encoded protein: CASQTAYNEQFF. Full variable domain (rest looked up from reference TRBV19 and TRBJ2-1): DGGITQSPKYLFRKEGQNVTLSCEQNLNHDAMYWYRQDPGQGLRLIYYSQIVNDFQKGDIAEGYSVSREKKESFPLTVTSAQKNPTAFYLCASQTAYNEQFFGPGTRLTVL.

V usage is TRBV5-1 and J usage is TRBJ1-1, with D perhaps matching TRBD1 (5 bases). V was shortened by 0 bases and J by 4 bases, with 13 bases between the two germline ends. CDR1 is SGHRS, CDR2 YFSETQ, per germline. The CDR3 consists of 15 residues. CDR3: CASSLEGSLGTEAFF. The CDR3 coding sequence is TGCGCCAGCAGCTTGGAGGGGTCTTTGGGCACTGAAGCTTTCTTT.

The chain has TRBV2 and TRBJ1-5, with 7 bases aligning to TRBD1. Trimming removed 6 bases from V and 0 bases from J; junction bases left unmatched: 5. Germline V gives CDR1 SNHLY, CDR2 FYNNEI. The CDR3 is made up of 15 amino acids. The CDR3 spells CASRMGQTSNQPQHF. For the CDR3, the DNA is TGTGCCAGCAGGATGGGACAGACTAGCAATCAGCCCCAGCATTTT.

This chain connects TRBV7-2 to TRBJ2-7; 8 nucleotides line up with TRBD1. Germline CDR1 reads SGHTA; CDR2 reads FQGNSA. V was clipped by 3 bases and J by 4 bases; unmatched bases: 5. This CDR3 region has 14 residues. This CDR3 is CASSLGQAIYEQYF. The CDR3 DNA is TGTGCCAGCAGCTTGGGACAGGCGATATACGAGCAGTACTTC.

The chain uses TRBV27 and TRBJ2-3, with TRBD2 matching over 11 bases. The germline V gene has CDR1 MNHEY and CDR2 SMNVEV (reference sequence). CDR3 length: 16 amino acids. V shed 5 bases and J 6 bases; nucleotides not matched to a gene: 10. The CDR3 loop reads CASSDITSGSRDTQYF. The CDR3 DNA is TGTGCCAGCAGTGACATAACTAGCGGGAGTAGGGATACGCAGTATTTT.

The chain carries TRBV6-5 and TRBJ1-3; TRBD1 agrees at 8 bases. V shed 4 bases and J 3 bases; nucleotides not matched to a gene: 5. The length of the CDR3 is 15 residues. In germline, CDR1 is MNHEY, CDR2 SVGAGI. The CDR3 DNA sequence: TGTGCCAGCAGTTTCGGGACAGGCAGTGGAAACACCATATATTTT. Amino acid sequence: CASSFGTGSGNTIYF.

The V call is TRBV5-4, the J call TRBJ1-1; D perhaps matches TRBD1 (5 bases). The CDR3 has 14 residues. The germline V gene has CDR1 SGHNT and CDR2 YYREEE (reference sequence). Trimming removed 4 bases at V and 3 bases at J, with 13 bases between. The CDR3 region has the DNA TGTGCCAGCAGCCAGGACATGGGGCACACTGAAGCTTTCTTT. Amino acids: CASSQDMGHTEAFF.

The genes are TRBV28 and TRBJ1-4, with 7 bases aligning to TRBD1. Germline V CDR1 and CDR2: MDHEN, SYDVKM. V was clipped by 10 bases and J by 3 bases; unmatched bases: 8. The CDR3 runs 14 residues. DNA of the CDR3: TGTGCCACCCTTCAGGGGGGTGCTAATGAAAAACTGTTTTTT. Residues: CATLQGGANEKLFF.

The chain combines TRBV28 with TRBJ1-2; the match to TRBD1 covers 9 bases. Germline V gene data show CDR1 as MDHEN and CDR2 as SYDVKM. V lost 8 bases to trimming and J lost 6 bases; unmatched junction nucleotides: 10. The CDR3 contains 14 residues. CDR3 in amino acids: CASRWDREDDGYTF. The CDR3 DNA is TGTGCCAGCCGATGGGACAGGGAAGATGATGGCTACACCTTC.

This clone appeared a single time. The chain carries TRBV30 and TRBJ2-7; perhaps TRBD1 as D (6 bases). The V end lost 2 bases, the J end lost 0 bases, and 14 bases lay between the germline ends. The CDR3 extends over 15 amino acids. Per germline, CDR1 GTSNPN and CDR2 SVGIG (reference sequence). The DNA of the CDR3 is TGTGCCTGGAGTAACTACAGGGTGAGCTCCTACGAGCAGTACTTC. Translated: CAWSNYRVSSYEQYF.

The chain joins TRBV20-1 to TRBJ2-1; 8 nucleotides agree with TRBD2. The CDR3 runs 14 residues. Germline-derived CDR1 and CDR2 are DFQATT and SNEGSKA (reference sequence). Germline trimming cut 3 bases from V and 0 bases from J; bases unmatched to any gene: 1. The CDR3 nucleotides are TGCAGTGCTAGTGCGGGAGGCTCCTACAATGAGCAGTTCTTC. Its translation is CSASAGGSYNEQFF.

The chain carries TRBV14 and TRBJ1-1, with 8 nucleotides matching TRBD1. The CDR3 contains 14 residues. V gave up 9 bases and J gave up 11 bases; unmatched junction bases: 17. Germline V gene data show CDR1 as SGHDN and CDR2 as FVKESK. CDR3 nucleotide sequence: TGTGCCAGTTCAGATGGACAGGGCGCGTCGGTTGCTTTCTTT. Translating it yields CASSDGQGASVAFF.

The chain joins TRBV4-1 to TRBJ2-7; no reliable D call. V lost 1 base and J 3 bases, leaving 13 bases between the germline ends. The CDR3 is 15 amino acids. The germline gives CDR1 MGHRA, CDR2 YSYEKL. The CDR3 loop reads CASSQVDSSLYEQYF. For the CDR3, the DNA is TGCGCCAGCAGCCAAGTCGATTCCTCACTCTACGAGCAGTACTTC.

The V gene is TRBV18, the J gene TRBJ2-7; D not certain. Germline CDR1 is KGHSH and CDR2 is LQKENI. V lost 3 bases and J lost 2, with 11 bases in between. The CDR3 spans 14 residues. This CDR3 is CASSPRGTPYEQYF. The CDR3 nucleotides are TGTGCCAGCTCACCGAGAGGAACACCCTACGAGCAGTACTTC.

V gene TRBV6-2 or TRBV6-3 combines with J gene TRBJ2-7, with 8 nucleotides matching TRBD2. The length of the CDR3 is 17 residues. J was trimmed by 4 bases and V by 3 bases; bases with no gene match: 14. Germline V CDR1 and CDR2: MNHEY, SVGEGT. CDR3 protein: CASSYWGTAGVGYEQYF. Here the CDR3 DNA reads TGTGCCAGCAGTTATTGGGGTACAGCGGGAGTCGGTTACGAGCAGTACTTC.

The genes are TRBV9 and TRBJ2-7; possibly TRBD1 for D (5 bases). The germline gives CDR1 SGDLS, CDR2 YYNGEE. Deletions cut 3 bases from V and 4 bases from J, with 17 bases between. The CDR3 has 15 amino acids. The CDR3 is CASSGGQGGGYEQYF. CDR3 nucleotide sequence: TGTGCCAGCAGCGGGGGTCAGGGCGGTGGGTACGAGCAGTACTTC.

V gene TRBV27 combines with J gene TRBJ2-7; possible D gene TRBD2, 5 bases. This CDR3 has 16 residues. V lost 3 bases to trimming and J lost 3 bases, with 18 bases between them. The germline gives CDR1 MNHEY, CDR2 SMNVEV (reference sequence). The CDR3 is CASSLVMLSGFYEQYF. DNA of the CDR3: TGTGCCAGCAGTTTGGTTATGTTATCGGGATTCTACGAGCAGTACTTC.

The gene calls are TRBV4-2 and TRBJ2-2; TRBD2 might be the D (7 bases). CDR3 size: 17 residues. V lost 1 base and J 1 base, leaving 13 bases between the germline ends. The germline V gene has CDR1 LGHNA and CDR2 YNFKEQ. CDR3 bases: TGTGCCAGCAGCCAAGCATGGGGGGGACAGAACACCGGGGAGCTGTTTTTT. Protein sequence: CASSQAWGGQNTGELFF.

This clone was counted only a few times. The DNA of the CDR3 is TGTGCCAGCAGCCCACGACAGGGTACTACTAGCACAGATACGCAGTATTTT. It codes for CASSPRQGTTSTDTQYF. This rearrangement joins TRBV9 to TRBJ2-3; 7 bases fit TRBD1. The CDR3 consists of 17 residues. The V gene end was trimmed by 4 bases and the J gene end by 0 bases; junction bases not matched to a gene: 11. The germline V gene encodes CDR1 SGDLS and CDR2 YYNGEE.

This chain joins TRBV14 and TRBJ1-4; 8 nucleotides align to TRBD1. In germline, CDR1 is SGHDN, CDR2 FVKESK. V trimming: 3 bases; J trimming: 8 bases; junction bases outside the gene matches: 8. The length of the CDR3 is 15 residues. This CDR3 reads CASSHRQGMGEKLFF. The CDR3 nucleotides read TGTGCCAGCAGCCACCGACAGGGGATGGGGGAAAAACTGTTTTTT.

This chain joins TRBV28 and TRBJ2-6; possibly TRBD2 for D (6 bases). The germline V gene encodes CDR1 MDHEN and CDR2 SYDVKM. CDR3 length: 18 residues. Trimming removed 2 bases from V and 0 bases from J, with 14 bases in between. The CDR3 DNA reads TGTGCCAGCAGTTTAGACTCGGGCGGGAACTCTGGGGCCAACGTCCTGACTTTC. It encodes CASSLDSGGNSGANVLTF.

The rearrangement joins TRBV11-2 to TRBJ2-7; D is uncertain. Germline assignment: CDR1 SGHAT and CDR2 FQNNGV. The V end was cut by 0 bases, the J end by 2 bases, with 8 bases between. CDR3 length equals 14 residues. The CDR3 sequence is CASSLEGLTYEQYF. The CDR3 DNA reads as TGTGCCAGCAGCTTAGAGGGCTTAACCTACGAGCAGTACTTC.

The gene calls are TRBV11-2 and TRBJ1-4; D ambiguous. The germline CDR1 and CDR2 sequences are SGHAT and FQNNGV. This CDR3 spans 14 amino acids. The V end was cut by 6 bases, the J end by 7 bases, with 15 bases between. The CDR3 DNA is TGTGCCAGCAGGCTCGAGGGATTGGTTGAAAAACTGTTTTTT. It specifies CASRLEGLVEKLFF.

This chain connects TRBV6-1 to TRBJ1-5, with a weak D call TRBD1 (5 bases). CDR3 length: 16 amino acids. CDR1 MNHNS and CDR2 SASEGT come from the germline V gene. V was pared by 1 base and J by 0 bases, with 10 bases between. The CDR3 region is CASSEGTTHSNQPQHF. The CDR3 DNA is TGTGCCAGCAGTGAAGGGACAACTCATAGCAATCAGCCCCAGCATTTT.